This T cell receptor beta chain was identified during a study of blood T cell repertoires in COVID-19. Sequencing was performed with immunoSEQ multiplex PCR; in TCRdb, only in-frame clones are kept and a portion is missing. This table has over 110,000 clones, 70% to 90% appearing once. This clone was detected only once. The TCR sequence derives from a man aged 70-80 years with acute or convalescent COVID-19. Input material: peripheral blood.

The CDR3, as DNA: TGTGCCAGCAGTTTATTTAGCAGCTTCCACACTGAAGCTTTCTTT. It encodes CASSLFSSFHTEAFF. V is TRBV28 and J is TRBJ1-1; D not certain. Germline V gives CDR1 MDHEN, CDR2 SYDVKM. The CDR3 consists of 15 residues. V gave up 1 base and J gave up 3 bases, with 12 bases separating them.